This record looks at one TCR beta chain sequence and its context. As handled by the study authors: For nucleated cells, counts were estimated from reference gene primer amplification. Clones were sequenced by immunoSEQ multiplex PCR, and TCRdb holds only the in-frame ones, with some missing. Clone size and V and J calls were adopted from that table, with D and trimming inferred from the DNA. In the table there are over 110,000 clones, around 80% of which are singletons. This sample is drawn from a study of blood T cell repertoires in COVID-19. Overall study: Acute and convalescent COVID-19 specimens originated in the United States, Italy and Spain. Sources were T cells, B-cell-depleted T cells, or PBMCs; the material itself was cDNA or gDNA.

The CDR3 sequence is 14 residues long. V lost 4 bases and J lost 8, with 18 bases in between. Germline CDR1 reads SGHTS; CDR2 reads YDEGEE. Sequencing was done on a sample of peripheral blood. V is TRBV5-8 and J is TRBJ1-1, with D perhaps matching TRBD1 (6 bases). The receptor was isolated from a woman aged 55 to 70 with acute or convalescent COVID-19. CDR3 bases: TGTGCCAGCAGCCTAGAAGGACCCGGGACAGAAGCTTTCTTT. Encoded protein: CASSLEGPGTEAFF.